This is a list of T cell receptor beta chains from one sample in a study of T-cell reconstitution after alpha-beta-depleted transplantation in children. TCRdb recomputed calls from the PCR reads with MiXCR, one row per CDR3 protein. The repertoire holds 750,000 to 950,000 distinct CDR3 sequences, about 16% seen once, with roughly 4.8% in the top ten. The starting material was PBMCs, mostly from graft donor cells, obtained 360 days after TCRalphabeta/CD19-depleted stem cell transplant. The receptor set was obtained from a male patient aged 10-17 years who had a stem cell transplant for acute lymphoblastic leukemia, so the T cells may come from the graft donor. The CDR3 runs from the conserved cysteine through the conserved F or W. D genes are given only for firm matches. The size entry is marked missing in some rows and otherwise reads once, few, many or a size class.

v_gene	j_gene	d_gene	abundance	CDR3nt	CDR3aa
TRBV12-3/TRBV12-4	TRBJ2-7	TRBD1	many	TGTGCCAGCAGTTTTATGGCAGGGGGCGAGCAGTACTTC	CASSFMAGGEQYF
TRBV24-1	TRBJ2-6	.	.	TGTGCCACCAGTGATCCCGCCAGCTCTGGGGCCAACGTCCTGACTTTC	CATSDPASSGANVLTF
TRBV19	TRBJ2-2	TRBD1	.	TGTGCCAGTAGTATGGGGACAGACTTCACCGGGGAGCTGTTTTTT	CASSMGTDFTGELFF
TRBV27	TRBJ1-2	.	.	TGTGCCAGCAGTCCATGGACCCGGAATGTCTATGGCTACACCTTC	CASSPWTRNVYGYTF
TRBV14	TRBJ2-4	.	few	TGTGCCAGCAGCCACCCCAATACTAATGCCGAGGGGAACATTCAGTACTTC	CASSHPNTNAEGNIQYF
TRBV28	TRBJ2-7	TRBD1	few	TGTGCCAGCAAGACGACAGGGGGCGGCTACGAGCAGTACTTC	CASKTTGGGYEQYF
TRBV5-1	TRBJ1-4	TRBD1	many	TGCGCCAGCAGTGGGACAGGGGGCTACTCGTCAACTAATGAAAAACTGTTTTTT	CASSGTGGYSSTNEKLFF
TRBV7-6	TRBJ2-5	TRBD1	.	TGTGCCAGCAGCTTGGACAGGGGTGATGGCGAGACCCAGTACTTC	CASSLDRGDGETQYF
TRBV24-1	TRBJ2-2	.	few	TGTGCCACCGCCCTGACGAGGGTCCACGGGGAGCTGTTTTTT	CATALTRVHGELFF
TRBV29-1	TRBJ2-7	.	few	TGCAGCGTTGAAAATGTCTACGAGCAGTACTTC	CSVENVYEQYF
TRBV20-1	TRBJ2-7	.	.	TGCAGTGCTAGAGTTCCAGCGGAGGGCTACGAGCAGTACTTC	CSARVPAEGYEQYF
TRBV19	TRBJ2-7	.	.	TGTGCCAGTGAGGATCCGGGAAGGTCCTACGAGCAGTACTTC	CASEDPGRSYEQYF
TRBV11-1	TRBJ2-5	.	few	TGTGCCAGCAGCTTATTTCAGATTTCTGGCGGGGAGACCCAGTACTTC	CASSLFQISGGETQYF
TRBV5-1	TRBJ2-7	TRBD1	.	TGCGCCAGCAGCTTGGACAGACAGGGATCGACCTACGAGCAGTACTTC	CASSLDRQGSTYEQYF
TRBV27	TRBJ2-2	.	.	TGTGCCAGCAGTTTATTGGGACTGCCGAACACCGGGGAGCTGTTTTTT	CASSLLGLPNTGELFF
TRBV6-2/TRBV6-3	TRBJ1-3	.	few	TGTGCCAGCAGCTTCGACAGAAACACCATATATTTT	CASSFDRNTIYF
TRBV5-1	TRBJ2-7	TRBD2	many	TGCGCCAGCAGCGCAGCGGGAACCTACGAGCAGTACTTC	CASSAAGTYEQYF
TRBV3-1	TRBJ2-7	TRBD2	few	TGTGCCAGCAGCCGTACGGGGGATTGGGACTACTACGAGCAGTACTTC	CASSRTGDWDYYEQYF
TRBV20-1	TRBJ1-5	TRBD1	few	TGCAGTGCAGAAGACAGGGAACGCAATCAGCCCCAGCATTTT	CSAEDRERNQPQHF
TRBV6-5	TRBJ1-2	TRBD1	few	TGTGCCAGCAGTTACTCTCAGGGGGCCCCCTATGGCTACACCTTC	CASSYSQGAPYGYTF
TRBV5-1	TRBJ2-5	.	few	TGCGCCAGCAGCTTCGCGTACGGAGGGAGGCCTACCCAGGAGACCCAGTACTTC	CASSFAYGGRPTQETQYF
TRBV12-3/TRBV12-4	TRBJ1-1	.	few	TGTGCCAGCAGTTCGGCCGAGAACACTGAAGCTTTCTTT	CASSSAENTEAFF
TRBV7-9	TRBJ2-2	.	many	TGTGCCAGCAGCTTACCCCCCCGCAGAGTAACCGGGGAGCTGTTTTTT	CASSLPPRRVTGELFF
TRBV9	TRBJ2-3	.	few	TGTGCCAGCAGCGTACCCGGCACAGATACGCAGTATTTT	CASSVPGTDTQYF
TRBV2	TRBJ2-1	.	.	TGTGCCAGCATTCACCCCGGGACTGGAAACAATGAGCAGTTCTTC	CASIHPGTGNNEQFF
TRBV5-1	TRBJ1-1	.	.	TGCGCCAGCAGCTTCACCACGAGGGGGGGGAAAGGCACTGAAGCTTTCTTT	CASSFTTRGGKGTEAFF
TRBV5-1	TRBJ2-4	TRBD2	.	TGCGCCAGCAGCTTCGGGGTGGGGACTAGATTGAACATTCAGTACTTC	CASSFGVGTRLNIQYF
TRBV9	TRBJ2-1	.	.	TGTGCCAGCAGCGTAACGATTAGGGATGAGCAGTTCTTC	CASSVTIRDEQFF
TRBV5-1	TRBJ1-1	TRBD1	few	TGCGCCAGCAGCTTTGGCGACAGGGGGACTGAAGCTTTCTTT	CASSFGDRGTEAFF
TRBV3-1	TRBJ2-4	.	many	TGTGCCAGCAGCCGCATGCTAGCCAAAAACATTCAGTACTTC	CASSRMLAKNIQYF
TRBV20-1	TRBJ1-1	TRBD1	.	TGCAGTGCTTTACAGGGGTCTGAAGCTTTCTTT	CSALQGSEAFF
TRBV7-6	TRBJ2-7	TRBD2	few	TGTGCCAGCAGAGAAGGACTAGACTCATCCTACGAGCAGTACTTC	CASREGLDSSYEQYF
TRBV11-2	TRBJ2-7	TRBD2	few	TGTGCCAGCAGCTTTTTCTCCATCAGACTAGCGAGGTACGAGCAGTACTTC	CASSFFSIRLARYEQYF
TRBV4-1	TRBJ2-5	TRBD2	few	TGCGCCAGCAGCCATCCTGGACTAGCGGAACAAGAGACCCAGTACTTC	CASSHPGLAEQETQYF
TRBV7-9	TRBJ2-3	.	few	TGTGCCAGCAGCCGGACTGGAGGGGATACGCAGTATTTT	CASSRTGGDTQYF
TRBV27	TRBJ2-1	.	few	TGTGCCAGCAAATACAGCTCCTACAATGAGCAGTTCTTC	CASKYSSYNEQFF
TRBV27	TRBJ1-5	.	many	TGTGCCAGCAGTTTATTCGGATCTGGCAATCAGCCCCAGCATTTT	CASSLFGSGNQPQHF
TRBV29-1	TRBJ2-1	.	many	TGCAGCGTTCGAGGCATCGGGTTTGGTAGCGGTACCTACAATGAGCAGTTCTTC	CSVRGIGFGSGTYNEQFF
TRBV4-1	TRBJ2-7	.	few	TGCGCCAGCAGCTCTCCAGGGAACCACGAGCAGTACTTC	CASSSPGNHEQYF
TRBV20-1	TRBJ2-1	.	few	TGCAGTGCTCCCAGGGCAAGCTCCTACAATGAGCAGTTCTTC	CSAPRASSYNEQFF
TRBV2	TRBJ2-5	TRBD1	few	TGTGCCAGCAGCGAATCGAGGACAGGGGCGGAGACCCAGTACTTC	CASSESRTGAETQYF
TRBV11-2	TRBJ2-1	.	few	TGTGCCAGCAGCTCCGGGGGCGGGGGAACTAGGAACAATGAGCAGTTCTTC	CASSSGGGGTRNNEQFF
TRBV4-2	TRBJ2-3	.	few	TGTGCCAGCAGCCAAGTTCTACCGGGAAGAGGAGATACGCAGTATTTT	CASSQVLPGRGDTQYF
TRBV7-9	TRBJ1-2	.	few	TGTGCCAGCAGCCGGTCGACACCCGCTAACTATGGCTACACCTTC	CASSRSTPANYGYTF
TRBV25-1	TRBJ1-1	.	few	TGTGCCAGCAGTTCCCGGGGGGGGGAGGGTGTGGAAGCTTTCTTT	CASSSRGGEGVEAFF
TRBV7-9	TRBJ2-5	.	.	TGTGCCAGCAGCTTATGGGACGCTAGACAAGAGACCCAGTACTTC	CASSLWDARQETQYF
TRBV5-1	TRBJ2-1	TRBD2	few	TGCGCCAGCAGCTCGTCGGGACTAGCGGGAGTAAGAGAGCAGTTCTTC	CASSSSGLAGVREQFF
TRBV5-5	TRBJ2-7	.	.	TGTGCCAGCAGCTTGCAGGGACGGAACTACGAGCAGTACTTC	CASSLQGRNYEQYF
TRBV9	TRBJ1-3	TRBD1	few	TGTGCCAGCACCGAGCGCGGACAGGGAAAAGGAAACACCATATATTTT	CASTERGQGKGNTIYF
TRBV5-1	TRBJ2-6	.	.	TGCGCCAGCAGCTTGTTAGGTACCCCATTCAACGTCCTGACTTTC	CASSLLGTPFNVLTF
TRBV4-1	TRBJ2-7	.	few	TGCGCCAGCAGCCAAGATGGACAGAACTACGAGCAGTACTTC	CASSQDGQNYEQYF